This TCR beta chain was obtained from a study of cytomegalovirus exposure and HLA in healthy donors (dated by TCRdb to 2016 to 2017). Broadly, across the study: An earlier analysis of roughly 630 of the donors reported approximately 290 Gb of sequence data and some 100 million unique TCR beta sequences from 190 million or so T cells. An earlier analysis of 587 of the donors used high-throughput TCR beta sequencing to judge whether each TCR beta V gene segment behaved as functional or pseudogenic. HLA typing covered class I and class II loci at four-digit resolution. Roughly five DR-DQ haplotypes were handled as single units for association and clustering because linkage in the cohort was strong. The study aimed to test whether cataloging public T cell receptors could reveal signatures of past pathogen exposure. The later analysis used no new phenotypic data to find candidate immune exposures, relying instead on TCR beta sequences and their occurrence across donors. The T cell repertoires of under 750 subjects were profiled by immunosequencing and related to cytomegalovirus serostatus. Every repertoire in the discovery cohort had been generated on one and the same sequencing platform. A later analysis re-examined previously published TCR beta repertoires from roughly 650 donors and added high-resolution HLA genotyping to investigate patterns of TCR occurrence. An early release covering about 600 HLA-typed donors comprised about 320 gigabases of sequencing data and around 86 million unique TCR sequences. In a later genetic analysis, genome-wide SNP genotypes for about 65% of the roughly 670 donors were used, and that subset was treated as a discovery cohort. Among several hundred genotyped donors of the cohort, an average of around 240,000 unique TCR beta nucleotide sequences was sequenced per donor, of which about 19% were non-productive. The genetic ancestry cluster associated with self-reported Caucasian donors included around 76% of the roughly 400 genotyped donors. Typing coverage varied by locus: roughly 620-630 donors for A, B, C, DRB1 and DQB1; 522 for DQA1; 600 to 610 for DPA1; under 490 for DPB1. Alongside the repertoire data, information on donor age, sex, ethnicity and CMV serostatus was compiled. Besides the first cohort of roughly 660 subjects, a separate validation cohort made up of 120 different subjects was used. High-throughput TCR immunosequencing, statistical association of individual TCRs with disease status, and machine learning were combined to predict cytomegalovirus infection status. Study-level results and caveats: While some public TCRs were present in many individuals, most TCR sequences turned up only very rarely across donors. Some IMGT-functional V segments, including TRBV6-2 and TRBV6-3, could not be told apart with the 87-base-pair reads, so those segments were excluded. In this cohort, only TCR beta chains were sequenced, and detectable features were limited by the absence of alpha or paired-chain data. The authors suggested that the approach could potentially be generalized to other disease states and immunological phenotypes. In a later analysis, HLA-associated TCR beta chains were found to be more clonally expanded and to have lower generation probabilities than equally common non-associated chains. In vitro tests confirmed that three of the cytomegalovirus-associated TCR beta chains recognize cytomegalovirus antigens. A later analysis associated 16,951 TCR beta sequences with specific HLA alleles at a false discovery rate of 0.05. The classifier was reported to diagnose cytomegalovirus status with high specificity and sensitivity in both the original and validation cohorts. When HLA alleles, especially DR and DQ, strongly co-occurred, TCR associations were difficult to assign to individual alleles. Immune exposure information for the cohort was limited to CMV serostatus. The earlier analysis of approximately 560 of the donors excluded some 15 rarely observed V segments, including chromosome 9 orphons, because counts were too low. In a later analysis, the rate of TCR association differed among HLA loci, with DRB1 alleles having the most associated TCRs and HLA-C alleles having the fewest. In a later genetic analysis, a missense DCLRE1C variant was associated with V-gene and J-gene trimming of TCR beta chains, and the association was replicated in an independent cohort. Broadly in line with IMGT annotations, most TCR beta V segments showed up in productive rearrangements about 87% or about 30% of the time in an earlier analysis of several hundred of the donors. A later analysis found that most CMV-associated TCR beta chains appeared HLA-restricted, with HLA associations seemingly driven largely by CMV exposure. The study gave a list of over 150 TCR beta chains associated with cytomegalovirus. Correlated functional status among segregating V segments might be attributable to linkage disequilibrium, but an unknown experimental factor could not be ruled out. Because HLA typing was unavailable for some donors at each locus, only the typed subset was used in association tests. Compared with the roughly 670-donor mean, donors in an Asian-associated ancestry cluster had fewer N-insertions in productive TCRs, according to a later genetic analysis. A further reported finding was that TCR beta sequences accurately predicted the HLA-A and HLA-B alleles for most subjects in the first cohort. A cluster of highly shared sequence variants was judged likely to represent a technical artifact of the sequencing pipeline. Sequencing depth was assumed to be roughly uniform across donors in the presence/absence analyses, though that assumption may not hold. A later analysis reported that several top co-occurrence clusters appeared linked to parvovirus B19, influenza, CMV and Epstein-Barr virus.

The cohort consisted of some 730 healthy bone marrow donors. At the time of sampling, every cohort member was nominally healthy, though immune exposures that went unrecorded were likely present. The donor was CMV seronegative and was included in the group of a few hundred seronegative cohort members. A peripheral blood sample was provided by each donor, and peripheral blood mononuclear cells were used for TCR beta sequencing. The Qiagen DNeasy Blood Extraction Kit was used to extract genomic DNA from the blood cell samples. For this clone: Its antigen specificity is not known. The record has no base qualities; no much larger clone is one base away.

Taken from cysteine to phenylalanine, the CDR3 has 11 residues. The entry retains the CDR3 DNA only, 33 bases that are in frame from base 1. The germline V gene encodes CDR1 GTSNPN and CDR2 SVGIG (reference sequence). The trim is 5 bases for V and 5 bases for J, with a gap of 9 bases between the germline ends. Receptor amplification or capture employed the immunoSEQ multiplex PCR assay. For the multiplex PCR, a mixture combining 60 forward primers for TCR Vbeta segments and 13 reverse primers for TCR Jbeta segments was used. The CDR3 region of rearranged TCR beta genes was amplified from genomic DNA with a multiplex PCR assay. The amplified TCR beta libraries were sequenced on the Illumina HiSeq System as 87-base-pair reads. The study's processing was this. In a later analysis, some 80 million unique TCR beta chains were counted across the 650 to 750 repertoires, and roughly 11 million of these chains were shared by at least two donors. Raw reads were error-corrected and collapsed into unique sequences by a nearest-neighbor algorithm in which closely related sequences were merged to remove PCR and sequencing errors. To assign V, D and J gene segments, CDR3 sequences were aligned to IMGT reference sequences. Each retained sequence needed at least a six-nucleotide match to both a V gene segment and a J gene segment. A rearrangement was called productive if the CDR3 had no stop codons and remained in frame with V and J, and every other rearrangement was called non-productive. CDR3 was defined according to IMGT convention as the region running from the second conserved V-encoded cysteine to the conserved J-encoded phenylalanine. In an earlier analysis of 550 to 650 of the donors, sequences lacking an unambiguous match to a single V gene segment were excluded. In an earlier analysis of 587 of the donors, V segments were called functional above 56.7% productive rearrangements and were called segregating when the between-donor standard deviation exceeded 5%. A statistical classification framework was built to diagnose cytomegalovirus status from the catalog of TCR beta chain sequences. A later analysis assigned V and J genes by comparing TCR nucleotide sequences with IMGT/GENE-DB human TR gene sequences. In a later analysis, CDR3 sequences and most-parsimonious VDJ recombination scenarios were assigned using the TCRdist pipeline. In a later analysis, each TCR beta chain was defined by its CDR3 amino acid sequence together with its V-gene family, and reads lacking a unique V-gene family were excluded. As a way to deal with suspected cross-contamination and a sequencing artifact, a later analysis dropped nearly 600 nucleotide sequences that were highly shared and had low generation probability. For each public chain, a later analysis derived a clonal expansion index from normalized ranks of inferred template counts within each repertoire. In a later analysis, generation probabilities were computed with a VDJ recombination model fitted to out-of-frame rearrangements, and the resulting probabilities were checked against IGoR. Hypergeometric tests were used in a later analysis to score TCR-TCR, TCR-HLA and TCR-CMV co-occurrence, with a repertoire-size bias correction applied to the TCR pairs. False discovery rates were estimated in a later analysis by permuting HLA or CMV assignments 20 times. In a later analysis, co-occurring TCRs were grouped with DBSCAN, and TCRdist sequence similarity was added when clustering was performed within HLA-allele-positive subsets. Co-occurrence clustering excluded repertoires with fewer than 30,000 or more than 120,000 public chains, plus five with anomalous nucleotide sharing. TCRdb's version of the immuneACCESS table is confined to in-frame rearrangements and falls short of the full clone set. An unresolved V gene accounts for under half of the shortfall where checked; the remainder is of unknown origin. V, J and clone size derive from that table, while D and trimming were established from the DNA sequence. Here the sample has fewer than 110,000 clones; around 83% occur a single time. The ten largest clones take up under 5% of the sample.

Sequenced material: PBMCs. The receptor comes from a man under 40 in good health and CMV-seronegative. The rearrangement joined TRBV30 to TRBJ2-5, with TRBD2 tentatively as D gene (6 bases match). The CDR3 protein sequence reads: CAWGRSETQYF. At the DNA level, the sequence is TGTGCCTGGGGGAGGTCCGAGACCCAGTACTTC.